Listed below are T cell receptor beta chains from one sample, sequenced in a study of cytomegalovirus exposure and HLA in healthy donors. The repertoire was sequenced with immunoSEQ multiplex PCR; TCRdb's copy has only in-frame clones and lacks some. Of roughly 100,000 clones in the sample, 55% to 75% were seen once. The sequenced sample consisted of PBMCs. All receptors come from a man aged 55-75 years in good health and CMV-seronegative. The CDR3 runs from the conserved cysteine through the conserved F or W.

V	CDR3
TRBV6-5	CASSYSGLGTEAFF
TRBV30	CAWTKKGITEAFF
TRBV19	CASSISETTGFYEQYF
TRBV6-1	CASSEGRQGAQRYTF
TRBV7-3	CASSLTNSQDYGYTF
TRBV29-1	CSGQTGGRRDTQYF
TRBV10-3	CAISESWETGLVSDTQYF
TRBV7-6	CASSSKTSREGRKNEQFF
TRBV11-3	CASSVTGTANTIYF
TRBV18	CASSPSRGGDYGYTF
TRBV7-3	CASSLGGTTEETQYF
TRBV2	CASKLAGAPTDTQYF
TRBV10-2	CASSGLGPLNEQYF
TRBV5-4	CASSLAPTGAMNTEAFF
TRBV15	CATSRGAGENQPQHF